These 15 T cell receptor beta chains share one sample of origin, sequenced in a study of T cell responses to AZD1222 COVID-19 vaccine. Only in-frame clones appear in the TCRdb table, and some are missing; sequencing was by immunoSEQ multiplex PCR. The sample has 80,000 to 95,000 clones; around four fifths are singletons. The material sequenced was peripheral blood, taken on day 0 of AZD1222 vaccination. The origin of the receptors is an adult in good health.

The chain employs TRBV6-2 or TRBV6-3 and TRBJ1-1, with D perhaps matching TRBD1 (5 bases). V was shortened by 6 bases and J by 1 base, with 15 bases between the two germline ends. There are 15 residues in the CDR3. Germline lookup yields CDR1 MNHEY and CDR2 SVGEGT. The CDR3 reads CASSPWGEENTEAFF. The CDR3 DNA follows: TGTGCCAGCAGCCCGTGGGGGGAGGAGAACACTGAAGCTTTCTTT.

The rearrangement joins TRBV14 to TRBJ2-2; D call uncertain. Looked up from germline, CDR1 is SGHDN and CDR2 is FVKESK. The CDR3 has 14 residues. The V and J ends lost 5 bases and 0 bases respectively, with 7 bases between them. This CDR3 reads CASSTGPNTGELFF. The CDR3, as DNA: TGTGCCAGCAGCACCGGACCGAACACCGGGGAGCTGTTTTTT.

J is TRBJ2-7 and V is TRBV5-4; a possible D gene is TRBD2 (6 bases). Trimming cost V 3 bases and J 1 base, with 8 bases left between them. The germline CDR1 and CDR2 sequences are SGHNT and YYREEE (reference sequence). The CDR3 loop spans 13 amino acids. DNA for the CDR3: TGTGCCAGCAGCTGGAGGGATTCCTACGAGCAGTACTTC. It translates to CASSWRDSYEQYF.

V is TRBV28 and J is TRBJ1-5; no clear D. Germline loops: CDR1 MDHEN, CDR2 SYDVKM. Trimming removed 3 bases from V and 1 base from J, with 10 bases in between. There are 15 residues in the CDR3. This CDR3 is CASSFIERSNQPQHF. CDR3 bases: TGTGCCAGCAGTTTCATCGAACGGAGCAATCAGCCCCAGCATTTT.

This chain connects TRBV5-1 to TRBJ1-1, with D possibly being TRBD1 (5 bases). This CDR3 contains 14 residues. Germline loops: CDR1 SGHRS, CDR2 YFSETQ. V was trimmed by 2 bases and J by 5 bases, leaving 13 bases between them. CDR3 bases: TGCGCCAGCAGCTTTACAGGAGTCGAGACTGAAGCTTTCTTT. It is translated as CASSFTGVETEAFF.

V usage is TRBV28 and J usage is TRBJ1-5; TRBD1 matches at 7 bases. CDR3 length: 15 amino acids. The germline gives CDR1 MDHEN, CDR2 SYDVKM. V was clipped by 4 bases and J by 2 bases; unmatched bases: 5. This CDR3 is CASSSLGTGNQPQHF. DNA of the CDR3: TGTGCCAGCAGTTCCCTTGGGACAGGCAATCAGCCCCAGCATTTT.

As DNA, the CDR3 is TGTGCCAGCAGCCTTTCAGGGGCCCGCACAGATACGCAGTATTTT. This encodes CASSLSGARTDTQYF. The rearrangement links TRBV7-6 to TRBJ2-3, with a weak D call TRBD1 (6 bases). Germline CDR1 reads SGHVS; CDR2 reads FNYEAQ. The length of the CDR3 is 15 residues. Trimming took off 5 bases at V and 1 base at J, with 13 bases between the two ends.

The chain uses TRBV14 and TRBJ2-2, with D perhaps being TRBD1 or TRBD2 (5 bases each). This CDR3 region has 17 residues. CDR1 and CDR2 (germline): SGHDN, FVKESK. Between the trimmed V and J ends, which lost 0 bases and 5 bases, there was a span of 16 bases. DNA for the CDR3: TGTGCCAGCAGCCAAGATATGATAGGGGCGGGTACCGGGGAGCTGTTTTTT. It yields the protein CASSQDMIGAGTGELFF.

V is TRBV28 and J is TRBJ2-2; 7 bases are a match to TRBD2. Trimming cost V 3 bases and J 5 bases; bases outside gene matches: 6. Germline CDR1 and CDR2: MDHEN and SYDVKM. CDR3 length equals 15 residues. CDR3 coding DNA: TGTGCCAGCAGTTTGGCCGGGAGGTTTACCGGGGAGCTGTTTTTT. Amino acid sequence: CASSLAGRFTGELFF.

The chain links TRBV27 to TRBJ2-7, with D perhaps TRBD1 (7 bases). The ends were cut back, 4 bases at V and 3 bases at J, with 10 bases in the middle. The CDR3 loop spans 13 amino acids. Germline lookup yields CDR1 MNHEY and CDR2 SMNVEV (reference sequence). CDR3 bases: TGTGCCAGCAGTTACAGGGGAGGCTACGAGCAGTACTTC. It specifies CASSYRGGYEQYF.

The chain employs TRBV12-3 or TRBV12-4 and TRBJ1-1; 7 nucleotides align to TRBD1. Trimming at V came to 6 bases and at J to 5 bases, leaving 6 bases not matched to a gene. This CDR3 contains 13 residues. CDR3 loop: CASSPQGQTEAFF. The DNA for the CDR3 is TGTGCCAGCAGCCCACAGGGGCAAACTGAAGCTTTCTTT.

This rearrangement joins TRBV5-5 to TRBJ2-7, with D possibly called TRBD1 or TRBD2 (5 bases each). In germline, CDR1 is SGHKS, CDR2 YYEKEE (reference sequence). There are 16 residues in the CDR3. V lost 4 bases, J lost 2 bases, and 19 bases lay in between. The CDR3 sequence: CASSPQWGTEAYEQYF. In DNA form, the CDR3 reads TGTGCCAGCAGCCCGCAATGGGGGACGGAGGCCTACGAGCAGTACTTC.

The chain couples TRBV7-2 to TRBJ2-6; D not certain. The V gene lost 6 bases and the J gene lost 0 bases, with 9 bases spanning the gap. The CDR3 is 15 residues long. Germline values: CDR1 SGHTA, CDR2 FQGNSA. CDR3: CASRFSGSGANVLTF. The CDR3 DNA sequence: TGTGCCAGCAGGTTCTCAGGCTCTGGGGCCAACGTCCTGACTTTC.

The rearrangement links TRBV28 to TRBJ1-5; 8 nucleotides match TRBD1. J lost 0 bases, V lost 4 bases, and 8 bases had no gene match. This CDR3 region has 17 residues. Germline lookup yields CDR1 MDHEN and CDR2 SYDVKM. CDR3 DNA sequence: TGTGCCAGCAGTTCCCTCGGACAGGGTTTTAGCAATCAGCCCCAGCATTTT. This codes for CASSSLGQGFSNQPQHF.

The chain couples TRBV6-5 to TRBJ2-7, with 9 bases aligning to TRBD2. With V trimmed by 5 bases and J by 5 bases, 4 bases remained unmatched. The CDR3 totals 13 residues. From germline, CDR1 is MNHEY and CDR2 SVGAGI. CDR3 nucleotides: TGTGCCAGCAGTCCTAGCGGGACAAACGAGCAGTACTTC. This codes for CASSPSGTNEQYF.